This paragraph reports one TCR beta chain. The record originates from a study of blood T cell repertoires in COVID-19. At the level of the study: Before being deemed recovered, Cohort 3 donors had two negative PCRs, clearance, or symptom resolution. T cells, B-cell-depleted T cells, or PBMCs provided the cDNA or gDNA that served as material.

CDR1 and CDR2 from the germline V gene are SGHRS and YFSETQ. V lost 4 bases and J lost 8, with 21 bases in between. The CDR3 has 16 residues. Original data processing: Reference gene primer amplification in the assay estimated nucleated cell counts. Using immunoSEQ multiplex PCR, the repertoire was profiled, and TCRdb retains in-frame clones only, with some absent. V, J and clone size were drawn from that table, and D and trimming were deduced from the DNA. The table shows 210,000 or so clones, with approximately 87% occurring only once. Sequenced input: PBMCs or T cells enriched from blood (not recorded which). The TCR comes from a woman in her fifties or sixties in a cohort exposed to, infected with or recovered from COVID-19 (not recorded which). The rearrangement joins TRBV5-1 to TRBJ1-4, with D possibly being TRBD1 (5 bases). The CDR3: CASSLQGADYGEKLFF. The CDR3 DNA reads TGCGCCAGCAGCCTACAAGGGGCGGACTACGGGGAAAAACTGTTTTTT.